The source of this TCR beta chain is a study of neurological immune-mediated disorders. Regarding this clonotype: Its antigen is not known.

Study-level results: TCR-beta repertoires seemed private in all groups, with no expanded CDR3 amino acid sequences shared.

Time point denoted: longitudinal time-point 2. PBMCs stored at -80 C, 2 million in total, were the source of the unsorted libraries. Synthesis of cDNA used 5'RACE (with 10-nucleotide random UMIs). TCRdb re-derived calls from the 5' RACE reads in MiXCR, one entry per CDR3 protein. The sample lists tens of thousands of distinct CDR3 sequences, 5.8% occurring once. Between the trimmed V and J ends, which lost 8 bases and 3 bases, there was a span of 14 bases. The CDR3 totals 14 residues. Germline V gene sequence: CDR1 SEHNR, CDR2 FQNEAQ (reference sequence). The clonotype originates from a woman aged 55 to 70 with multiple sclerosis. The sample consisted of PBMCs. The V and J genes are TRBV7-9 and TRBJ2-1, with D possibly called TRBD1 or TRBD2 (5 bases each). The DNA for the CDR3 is TGTGCCAGCGGGGAAACGGGGCTCTACAATGAGCAGTTCTTC. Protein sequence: CASGETGLYNEQFF.